The 20 T cell receptor beta chains listed next were all sequenced from one sample in a study of control samples from healthy donors and cancer patients. TCRdb's copy holds only in-frame clones and misses some; the assay was immunoSEQ multiplex PCR. The table has around 53,000 clones, 87% seen once. Sequences were obtained from PBMCs. Every receptor here comes from a man aged 55 to 70 with head and neck cancer.

This sequence joins TRBV11-3 and TRBJ2-1; 11 bases are shared with TRBD1. The CDR3 runs 15 residues. Germline values: CDR1 SGHNT, CDR2 YENEEA. V shed 2 bases, J shed 9 bases, and the junction held 6 bases outside the gene matches. CDR3 protein: CASSLTGQGVGEQFF. The CDR3 region has the DNA TGTGCCAGCAGCTTAACGGGACAGGGGGTGGGTGAGCAGTTCTTC.

The table lists this clone with a few counts. The gene calls are TRBV5-1 and TRBJ2-6; D is uncertain. V was shortened by 4 bases and J by 0 bases, with 2 bases between the two germline ends. The germline V gene has CDR1 SGHRS and CDR2 YFSETQ. The CDR3 is made up of 13 amino acids. The CDR3 sequence: CASSDSGANVLTF. CDR3 nucleotide sequence: TGCGCCAGCAGCGACTCTGGGGCCAACGTCCTGACTTTC.

J is TRBJ2-2 and V is TRBV19; TRBD1 matches 8 bases. V shed 7 bases and J 6 bases; nucleotides not matched to a gene: 7. Germline CDR1 LNHDA, CDR2 SQIVND (reference sequence). This CDR3 contains 14 residues. CDR3 DNA sequence: TGTGCCAGTAAGCTTACAGGGGGACCCGGGGAGCTGTTTTTT. This sequence encodes CASKLTGGPGELFF.

DNA of the CDR3: TGTGCCAGCAGCCCAAGCAATCAGCCCCAGCATTTT. Its translation: CASSPSNQPQHF. The genes are TRBV7-2 and TRBJ1-5, with unresolved D. The CDR3 covers 12 residues. Trimming left V 5 bases short and J 1 base short, with 3 bases between. The germline gives CDR1 SGHTA, CDR2 FQGNSA.

The rearrangement joins TRBV7-9 to TRBJ2-1; a possible D gene is TRBD1 (6 bases). Trimming removed 5 bases at V and 3 bases at J, with 14 bases between. The CDR3 loop spans 15 amino acids. The germline CDR1 and CDR2 sequences are SEHNR and FQNEAQ (reference sequence). The CDR3 DNA is TGTGCCAGCAGCCCCCGGGGACAAAACTACAATGAGCAGTTCTTC. This encodes CASSPRGQNYNEQFF.

In nucleotides, the CDR3 is TGCAGCGTTGACGCCCGGAACACTGAAGCTTTCTTT. Translating gives CSVDARNTEAFF. The gene calls are TRBV29-1 and TRBJ1-1, with D hard to call. The length of the CDR3 is 12 residues. The germline V and J ends were trimmed by 3 bases and 1 base, with 6 bases remaining between them. The germline V gene encodes CDR1 SQVTM and CDR2 ANQGSEA.

This clone showed up just a few times. The V and J genes are TRBV15 and TRBJ1-1; D is possibly TRBD1 (6 bases). The CDR3 spans 16 residues. V was clipped by 0 bases and J by 1 base, with 12 bases between them. Germline V gives CDR1 LNHNV, CDR2 YYDKDF (reference sequence). The DNA for the CDR3 is TGTGCCACCAGCAGAGATCTGGGGGCCCAGAACACTGAAGCTTTCTTT. Translated: CATSRDLGAQNTEAFF.

V and J are TRBV18 and TRBJ2-1; weak D call: TRBD1 (6 bases). Germline V gene sequence: CDR1 KGHSH, CDR2 LQKENI. CDR3 length: 14 residues. V lost 2 bases, J lost 5 bases, and 10 bases lay in between. CDR3 DNA: TGTGCCAGCTCACCAAAGTCAGGGGACAATGAGCAGTTCTTC. Encoded protein: CASSPKSGDNEQFF.

V gene TRBV19 combines with J gene TRBJ2-2, with 11 bases aligning to TRBD2. The CDR3 runs to 16 residues. From germline, CDR1 is LNHDA and CDR2 SQIVND (reference sequence). Losses at the gene ends were 8 bases for V and 2 bases for J; bases not matched to a gene: 7. CDR3 DNA sequence: TGTGCCAGTGCTATAGGACTAGCGGGTAACACCGGGGAGCTGTTTTTT. Translation: CASAIGLAGNTGELFF.

The chain combines TRBV2 with TRBJ1-6; D is uncertain. V lost 11 bases to trimming and J lost 9 bases, with 17 bases between them. The CDR3 covers 13 residues. Per germline, CDR1 SNHLY and CDR2 FYNNEI. CDR3 sequence (DNA): TGTGCCGGCGGAGGGTCGCTTTCTTCACCCCTCCACTTT. As protein: CAGGGSLSSPLHF.

The chain recombines TRBV28 with TRBJ1-6; no reliable D call. Germline V lookup: CDR1 MDHEN, CDR2 SYDVKM. V lost 7 bases and J lost 5, with 12 bases in between. The CDR3 covers 14 residues. The CDR3 sequence: CASKDLYHNSPLHF. The CDR3 DNA sequence: TGTGCCAGCAAGGACCTATATCATAATTCACCCCTCCACTTT.

This clone occurred once. The CDR3 reads CASSPGQGGDANQPQHF. The DNA of the CDR3 is TGTGCCAGCAGCCCGGGACAGGGGGGGGATGCGAATCAGCCCCAGCATTTT. The chain uses TRBV7-2 and TRBJ1-5; TRBD1 matches at 11 bases. Germline lookup yields CDR1 SGHTA and CDR2 FQGNSA. The CDR3 runs to 17 residues. J was trimmed by 4 bases and V by 5 bases; bases with no gene match: 10.

The chain combines TRBV6-5 with TRBJ1-1, with unresolved D. The CDR3 consists of 15 residues. Germline V gene lookup returns CDR1 MNHEY and CDR2 SVGAGI. V was pared by 6 bases and J by 9 bases, with 23 bases between. The CDR3 DNA sequence: TGTGCCAGCAGCCCCAATACGGACGGAACTGCTCAAGCTTTCTTT. Translating it yields CASSPNTDGTAQAFF.

The V gene is TRBV18, the J gene TRBJ2-7, with 13 positions matching TRBD2. Trimming at V came to 5 bases and at J to 6 bases, leaving 7 bases not matched to a gene. The germline V gene has CDR1 KGHSH and CDR2 LQKENI. This CDR3 spans 15 amino acids. The CDR3 DNA reads as TGTGCCAGCTCAGTGGGACTAGCGGGGATAGGCGAGCAGTACTTC. This codes for CASSVGLAGIGEQYF.

This chain joins TRBV27 and TRBJ1-6; D gene unclear. Germline V gives CDR1 MNHEY, CDR2 SMNVEV (reference sequence). The CDR3 loop spans 16 amino acids. The V gene lost 1 base and the J gene lost 0 bases, with 7 bases spanning the gap. CDR3 amino acids: CASSLWPDSYNSPLHF. In nucleotides, the CDR3 is TGTGCCAGCAGTTTATGGCCTGACTCCTATAATTCACCCCTCCACTTT.

The rearrangement uses TRBV28 and TRBJ1-4, with a tentative D call TRBD1 (5 bases). This CDR3 is 13 amino acids long. V gave up 5 bases and J gave up 4 bases, with 8 bases separating them. CDR1 MDHEN and CDR2 SYDVKM come from the germline V gene. Here the CDR3 reads CASSDSFNEKLFF. The CDR3 DNA sequence: TGTGCCAGCAGTGACAGCTTTAATGAAAAACTGTTTTTT.

The J gene is TRBJ2-7, the V gene TRBV27, with D perhaps TRBD1 or TRBD2 (5 bases each). The CDR3 is 15 amino acids. The germline CDR1 and CDR2 sequences are MNHEY and SMNVEV (reference sequence). V was pared by 3 bases and J by 3 bases, with 15 bases between. The CDR3 DNA follows: TGTGCCAGCAGTTTCGCCAGAGAGGGGCTCTACGAGCAGTACTTC. Protein: CASSFAREGLYEQYF.

The rearrangement joins TRBV30 to TRBJ1-3; TRBD1 is a possible D gene (5 bases). This CDR3 has 13 residues. V shed 7 bases and J shed 0 bases, with 10 bases lying between them. CDR1 is GTSNPN, CDR2 SVGIG, per germline (reference sequence). The CDR3 loop is CALGRYSGNTIYF. DNA of the CDR3: TGTGCCTTGGGACGATACTCTGGAAACACCATATATTTT.

The chain combines TRBV11-2 with TRBJ1-6; 8 nucleotides agree with TRBD1. This CDR3 is built from 16 residues. J was trimmed by 6 bases and V by 1 base; bases with no gene match: 5. Per the germline V gene, CDR1 is SGHAT and CDR2 is FQNNGV. Here the CDR3 reads CASSLVGTGGNSPLHF. DNA of the CDR3: TGTGCCAGCAGCTTAGTCGGAACAGGGGGTAATTCACCCCTCCACTTT.

The chain carries TRBV27 and TRBJ2-1; 8 bases match TRBD2. The germline V gene has CDR1 MNHEY and CDR2 SMNVEV (reference sequence). V shed 3 bases, J shed 3 bases, and the junction held 7 bases outside the gene matches. This CDR3 is 16 amino acids long. The CDR3 DNA is TGTGCCAGCAGTTTCCGGGCGGGAGGCCACTACAATGAGCAGTTCTTC. Translation: CASSFRAGGHYNEQFF.